The 30 T cell receptor beta chains in this list originate from one sample, sequenced in a study of cytomegalovirus exposure and HLA in healthy donors. Primers for the PCR totalled 60 Vbeta and 13 Jbeta. The method was immunoSEQ multiplex PCR; TCRdb's version includes in-frame clones alone and lacks a portion of them. The sample spans about 84,000 clones; the ten largest clones claim about 0.5%. The sequenced sample was PBMCs. These receptors all come from a man in his fifties in good health and CMV-seronegative.

The chain joins TRBV5-4 to TRBJ2-7, with 9 positions matching TRBD1. Looked up from germline, CDR1 is SGHNT and CDR2 is YYREEE (reference sequence). The CDR3 totals 17 residues. With V trimmed by 1 base and J by 1 base, 9 bases remained unmatched. In nucleotides, the CDR3 is TGTGCCAGCAGCTTGTTTGGCTCGGGACAGGGATCCTACGAGCAGTACTTC. Translating gives CASSLFGSGQGSYEQYF. The full variable domain, its missing parts supplied by reference TRBV5-4 and TRBJ2-7, is ETGVTQSPTHLIKTRGQQVTLRCSSQSGHNTVSWYQQALGQGPQFIFQYYREEENGRGNFPPRFSGLQFPNYSSELNVNALELDDSALYLCASSLFGSGQGSYEQYFGPGTRLTVT.

V usage is TRBV5-1 and J usage is TRBJ1-1; the match to TRBD1 covers 9 bases. In germline, CDR1 is SGHRS, CDR2 YFSETQ. V lost 0 bases and J lost 5; bases outside the gene matches: 8. The CDR3 spans 16 residues. CDR3 DNA sequence: TGCGCCAGCAGCTTGGGCCGGGACAGGGAAGGGACTGAAGCTTTCTTT. It encodes CASSLGRDREGTEAFF.

This chain joins TRBV28 and TRBJ1-4; D is unclear. Germline values: CDR1 MDHEN, CDR2 SYDVKM. CDR3 length: 13 residues. CDR3 residues: CASLAATNEKLFF. As DNA, the CDR3 is TGTGCTTCTCTGGCAGCAACTAATGAAAAACTGTTTTTT.

V is TRBV7-8 and J is TRBJ2-5, with D maybe TRBD1 (5 bases). This CDR3 contains 14 residues. With 5 bases removed from V and 4 bases from J, the gap between germline ends came to 14 bases. Germline V gene data show CDR1 as SGHVS and CDR2 as FQNEAQ. CDR3 DNA: TGTGCCAGCAGCCATAGGACAATTTTAGAGACCCAGTACTTC. Translated: CASSHRTILETQYF.

The chain is built from TRBV6-5 and TRBJ1-3, with 8 bases lining up with TRBD1. Germline CDR1 is MNHEY and CDR2 is SVGAGI. Trimming removed 4 bases from V and 4 bases from J; junction bases left unmatched: 3. The CDR3 contains 14 residues. In DNA form, the CDR3 reads TGTGCCAGCAGTTCCGGGACAGGAGGAAACACCATATATTTT. This translates into CASSSGTGGNTIYF.

The V call is TRBV5-1, the J call TRBJ1-2; no definite D call. This CDR3 spans 15 amino acids. In germline, CDR1 is SGHRS, CDR2 YFSETQ. V was shortened by 1 base and J by 1 base, with 11 bases between the two germline ends. CDR3 amino acids: CASSLMASLNYGYTF. CDR3 in DNA: TGCGCCAGCAGCTTGATGGCCTCCCTTAACTATGGCTACACCTTC.

The rearrangement uses TRBV5-1 and TRBJ2-7; TRBD1 matches 8 bases. V lost 7 bases and J lost 3; bases outside the gene matches: 0. Per the germline V gene, CDR1 is SGHRS and CDR2 is YFSETQ. This CDR3 has 11 residues. CDR3 sequence (DNA): TGCGCCAGCGGACAGGGCTACGAGCAGTACTTC. Translating it yields CASGQGYEQYF.

The rearrangement links TRBV29-1 to TRBJ2-1; D is unclear. This CDR3 region has 15 residues. V lost 3 bases to trimming and J lost 2 bases, with 14 bases between them. Germline-derived CDR1 and CDR2 are SQVTM and ANQGSEA. The CDR3 DNA reads TGCAGCGTTGACCCAAGCAGCGCACCCTACAATGAGCAGTTCTTC. Translating gives CSVDPSSAPYNEQFF.

The chain recombines TRBV19 with TRBJ1-5; D possibly corresponds to TRBD1 (5 bases). Per germline, CDR1 LNHDA and CDR2 SQIVND (reference sequence). The V end was cut by 7 bases, the J end by 0 bases, with 16 bases between. CDR3 length: 16 residues. The CDR3 loop is CASTPDRFHSNQPQHF. The CDR3 region has the DNA TGTGCCAGTACCCCAGACAGATTTCATAGCAATCAGCCCCAGCATTTT.

The chain uses TRBV28 and TRBJ1-6, with D possibly being TRBD1 (5 bases). CDR1 MDHEN and CDR2 SYDVKM come from the germline V gene. CDR3 length: 15 residues. Trimming left V 2 bases short and J 7 bases short, with 12 bases between. The CDR3, as DNA: TGTGCCAGCAGTTTAAACAGGCCAGGAAATTCACCCCTCCACTTT. As protein: CASSLNRPGNSPLHF.

The CDR3 here is CASITGGYSPLHF. In DNA, the CDR3 is TGTGCCAGCATTACGGGGGGTTATTCACCCCTCCACTTT. The chain has TRBV2 and TRBJ1-6; a weak D match, TRBD1 (5 bases). Per the germline V gene, CDR1 is SNHLY and CDR2 is FYNNEI. Trimming pared 7 bases from V and 8 bases from J, leaving 12 bases between. The length of the CDR3 is 13 residues.

V and J are TRBV30 and TRBJ1-6; 7 nucleotides match TRBD1. The CDR3 totals 14 residues. With V trimmed by 5 bases and J by 7 bases, 8 bases remained unmatched. Germline CDR1 is GTSNPN and CDR2 is SVGIG (reference sequence). CDR3 in DNA: TGTGCCTGGTGCAGGGGGATGGGGAATTCACCCCTCCACTTT. This translates into CAWCRGMGNSPLHF.

V and J are TRBV9 and TRBJ2-2; TRBD1 might be the D (5 bases). Trimming took off 0 bases at V and 5 bases at J, with 11 bases between the two ends. Germline CDR1 SGDLS, CDR2 YYNGEE. The CDR3 totals 15 residues. The CDR3 protein is CASSVDAGLTGELFF. CDR3 nucleotide sequence: TGTGCCAGCAGCGTAGACGCAGGGTTGACCGGGGAGCTGTTTTTT.

As for this clone: Other DNA sequences in the same sample also yield this CDR3. The chain joins TRBV5-1 to TRBJ2-2, with 7 bases fitting TRBD1. The V segment lost 4 bases and the J segment 6 bases; nucleotides outside the gene matches: 6. Germline CDR1 and CDR2: SGHRS and YFSETQ. This CDR3 is built from 14 residues. The CDR3 sequence: CASSNRQGPGELFF. As DNA, the CDR3 is TGCGCCAGCAGCAACAGACAGGGCCCCGGGGAGCTGTTTTTT. Complete variable domain (other parts from reference TRBV5-1 and TRBJ2-2): KAGVTQTPRYLIKTRGQQVTLSCSPISGHRSVSWYQQTPGQGLQFLFEYFSETQRNKGNFPGRFSGRQFSNSRSEMNVSTLELGDSALYLCASSNRQGPGELFFGEGSRLTVL.

V and J are TRBV18 and TRBJ2-1, with 8 bases aligning to TRBD1. The CDR3 covers 13 residues. Germline V gene sequence: CDR1 KGHSH, CDR2 LQKENI. J gave up 5 bases and V 3 bases, and 0 bases lay outside the gene matches. The chain's CDR3 is CASSPGQDNEQFF. As DNA, the CDR3 is TGTGCCAGCTCACCGGGACAGGACAATGAGCAGTTCTTC. The full variable domain, completed using reference TRBV18 and TRBJ2-1, is NAGVMQNPRHLVRRRGQEARLRCSPMKGHSHVYWYRQLPEEGLKFMVYLQKENIIDESGMPKERFSAEFPKEGPSILRIQQVVRGDSAAYFCASSPGQDNEQFFGPGTRLTVL.

The chain combines TRBV7-8 with TRBJ2-2; 7 nucleotides align to TRBD1. CDR1 is SGHVS, CDR2 FQNEAQ, per germline. This CDR3 spans 19 amino acids. After removal of 1 base from V and 0 bases from J, the junction contained 11 bases not matched to a gene. CDR3 bases: TGTGCCAGCAGCTTAGACTTTACCCGGACAGGCGCGAACACCGGGGAGCTGTTTTTT. It yields the protein CASSLDFTRTGANTGELFF. The full variable domain, its missing parts supplied by reference TRBV7-8 and TRBJ2-2, is GAGVSQSPRYKVAKRGQDVALRCDPISGHVSLFWYQQALGQGPEFLTYFQNEAQLDKSGLPSDRFFAERPEGSVSTLKIQRTQQEDSAVYLCASSLDFTRTGANTGELFFGEGSRLTVL.

This sequence joins TRBV5-4 and TRBJ1-4; 9 bases are shared with TRBD1. CDR3 length equals 18 residues. J gave up 0 bases and V 2 bases, and 8 bases lay outside the gene matches. Germline V gene sequence: CDR1 SGHNT, CDR2 YYREEE (reference sequence). DNA of the CDR3: TGTGCCAGCAGCTTTACGACAGGGGGAACAGCAACTAATGAAAAACTGTTTTTT. It translates to CASSFTTGGTATNEKLFF. The full variable domain, with the rest looked up from reference TRBV5-4 and TRBJ1-4, is ETGVTQSPTHLIKTRGQQVTLRCSSQSGHNTVSWYQQALGQGPQFIFQYYREEENGRGNFPPRFSGLQFPNYSSELNVNALELDDSALYLCASSFTTGGTATNEKLFFGSGTQLSVL.

The V gene is TRBV18, the J gene TRBJ2-3; 13 nucleotides match TRBD2. Germline CDR1 and CDR2: KGHSH and LQKENI. The J segment lost 0 bases and the V segment lost 4 bases, leaving 7 bases of the junction unmatched. This CDR3 has 18 amino acids. The CDR3 DNA reads TGTGCCAGCTCACTTCGACTAGCGGGGGGCCCTAGCACAGATACGCAGTATTTT. Translating gives CASSLRLAGGPSTDTQYF.

CDR3 nucleotide sequence: TGTGCCAGCAGGGGGGCTGGGTGGCTGGGGACAGGGATCCAACAGCCCCAGCATTTT. Amino acids: CASRGAGWLGTGIQQPQHF. The genes are TRBV28 and TRBJ1-5, with 9 bases lining up with TRBD1. The CDR3 has 19 residues. After removal of 6 bases from V and 7 bases from J, the junction contained 22 bases not matched to a gene. Germline assignment: CDR1 MDHEN and CDR2 SYDVKM.

The chain is built from TRBV30 and TRBJ2-1; D may be TRBD1 (6 bases). The length of the CDR3 is 15 residues. Germline CDR1 GTSNPN, CDR2 SVGIG (reference sequence). The V and J ends lost 3 bases and 5 bases respectively, with 17 bases between them. DNA for the CDR3: TGTGCCTGGAGGCCACCCTTCGGGACACACAATGAGCAGTTCTTC. The encoded protein is CAWRPPFGTHNEQFF.

The rearrangement joins TRBV2 to TRBJ1-6, with D possibly TRBD1 on 6 matching bases. The CDR3 has 13 residues. Germline CDR1 is SNHLY and CDR2 is FYNNEI. V was pared by 8 bases and J by 7 bases, with 12 bases between. CDR3 sequence (DNA): TGTGCCAGCGGTTCAGGGGAGAATTCACCCCTCCACTTT. This sequence encodes CASGSGENSPLHF.

The chain joins TRBV19 to TRBJ1-2; TRBD1 matches 9 bases. The V and J ends lost 7 bases and 4 bases, in that order; junction bases with no gene match: 4. The CDR3 is 13 amino acids. Germline V gene data show CDR1 as LNHDA and CDR2 as SQIVND (reference sequence). The CDR3 loop reads CASIGTGIYGYTF. The CDR3 DNA is TGTGCCAGTATAGGGACAGGGATCTATGGCTACACCTTC.

V and J are TRBV19 and TRBJ1-2; D call uncertain. Trimming removed 0 bases at V and 2 bases at J, with 7 bases between. The CDR3 totals 14 residues. The V gene's germline CDR1 is LNHDA and CDR2 SQIVND (reference sequence). CDR3 protein: CASSIDLGNYGYTF. DNA for the CDR3: TGTGCCAGTAGTATAGATCTCGGGAACTATGGCTACACCTTC.

The rearrangement joins TRBV19 to TRBJ1-5; D not certain. The V end was cut by 10 bases, the J end by 2 bases, with 15 bases between. The CDR3 runs 14 residues. Germline V CDR1 and CDR2: LNHDA, SQIVND (reference sequence). The CDR3 region has the DNA TGTGCCACTAACTACCCCGGAGGCAATCAGCCCCAGCATTTT. Amino acid sequence: CATNYPGGNQPQHF.

The gene calls are TRBV9 and TRBJ1-2; unclear D gene. Germline loops: CDR1 SGDLS, CDR2 YYNGEE. CDR3 length equals 11 residues. Deletions cut 5 bases from V and 7 bases from J, with 9 bases between. The CDR3 nucleotides are TGTGCCAGCAGTCCGGGTTTTGGCTACACCTTC. It is translated as CASSPGFGYTF.

The rearrangement uses TRBV2 and TRBJ2-5, with a weak D call TRBD2 (5 bases). The CDR3 totals 11 residues. The V gene's germline CDR1 is SNHLY and CDR2 FYNNEI. V lost 7 bases, J lost 7 bases, and 10 bases lay in between. CDR3 DNA sequence: TGTGCCAGCACCTCTGAGGGGACCCAGTACTTC. Its protein product is CASTSEGTQYF.

The rearrangement uses TRBV5-1 and TRBJ2-7; 8 bases agree with TRBD1. This CDR3 has 12 residues. The germline V gene encodes CDR1 SGHRS and CDR2 YFSETQ. V shed 5 bases and J 6 bases; nucleotides not matched to a gene: 4. CDR3: CASSYRGSEQYF. CDR3 nucleotide sequence: TGCGCCAGCAGTTACAGGGGGAGCGAGCAGTACTTC.

The chain couples TRBV11-2 to TRBJ1-1; 10 positions match TRBD1. Germline CDR1 and CDR2: SGHAT and FQNNGV. The CDR3 runs to 20 residues. Trimming cost V 0 bases and J 1 base; bases outside gene matches: 14. The CDR3 region is CASSLEGQGVGGLTNTEAFF. In DNA form, the CDR3 reads TGTGCCAGCAGCTTAGAAGGACAGGGGGTGGGGGGGCTTACGAACACTGAAGCTTTCTTT.

The CDR3, as DNA: TGTGCCAGCAGCCACCCGGACAGATTGAGCTCCTATAATTCACCCCTCCACTTT. It yields the protein CASSHPDRLSSYNSPLHF. This chain uses TRBV7-9 with TRBJ1-6, with D possibly TRBD1 on 6 matching bases. CDR3 length equals 18 residues. The germline CDR1 and CDR2 sequences are SEHNR and FQNEAQ (reference sequence). With 5 bases removed from V and 0 bases from J, the gap between germline ends came to 17 bases.

The genes are TRBV5-1 and TRBJ2-1, with TRBD1 matching over 7 bases. This CDR3 is built from 15 residues. The ends lost 3 bases at V and 2 bases at J; junction bases unmatched: 5. CDR1 and CDR2 from the germline V gene are SGHRS and YFSETQ. In DNA, the CDR3 is TGCGCCAGCAGCTCGGGACAGTCTACCTACAATGAGCAGTTCTTC. Translation gives CASSSGQSTYNEQFF.